These 18 T cell receptor beta chains were sequenced from one sample in a study of OX40 agonist ivuxolimab in advanced cancers. Profiling relied on immunoSEQ multiplex PCR, and the TCRdb table lists in-frame clones only, not all of them. The sample records about 38,000 clones, around 86% being singletons. The sequences come from CD4+ or CD8+ T cells sorted from blood, collected in a trial of the OX40 agonist ivuxolimab. The receptors were sampled from an adult with an advanced solid tumor such as melanoma, head and neck, liver or kidney cancer.

The CDR3 loop reads CASSLTGVGNIQYF. CDR3 coding DNA: TGTGCCAGCAGCTTAACTGGGGTGGGAAACATTCAGTACTTC. The chain uses TRBV11-2 and TRBJ2-4; D not certain. The germline CDR1 and CDR2 sequences are SGHAT and FQNNGV. With 2 bases removed from V and 6 bases from J, the gap between germline ends came to 11 bases. The CDR3 has 14 amino acids. The variable domain in full, completed from reference TRBV11-2 and TRBJ2-4, reads EAGVAQSPRYKIIEKRQSVAFWCNPISGHATLYWYQQILGQGPKLLIQFQNNGVVDDSQLPKDRFSAERLKGVDSTLKIQPAKLEDSAVYLCASSLTGVGNIQYFGAGTRLSVL.

The chain joins TRBV2 to TRBJ1-5, with TRBD1 matching over 8 bases. Germline CDR1 SNHLY, CDR2 FYNNEI. V lost 7 bases and J lost 7; bases outside the gene matches: 6. The CDR3 loop spans 13 amino acids. The CDR3 loop is CASTGQGRQPQHF. As DNA, the CDR3 is TGTGCCAGCACAGGACAGGGACGACAGCCCCAGCATTTT. Full variable domain (outside the CDR3, taken from reference TRBV2 and TRBJ1-5): EPEVTQTPSHQVTQMGQEVILRCVPISNHLYFYWYRQILGQKVEFLVSFYNNEISEKSEIFDDQFSVERPDGSNFTLKIRSTKLEDSAMYFCASTGQGRQPQHFGDGTRLSIL.

The chain uses TRBV2 and TRBJ2-5, with D perhaps TRBD1 (5 bases). V was pared by 2 bases and J by 5 bases, with 12 bases between. CDR1 SNHLY and CDR2 FYNNEI come from the germline V gene. The CDR3 loop spans 14 amino acids. CDR3 nucleotide sequence: TGTGCCAGCAGTGAAAACATTCCAGGGGAGACCCAGTACTTC. It codes for CASSENIPGETQYF.

The chain has TRBV14 and TRBJ2-3; TRBD1 is a possible D gene (6 bases). Germline values: CDR1 SGHDN, CDR2 FVKESK. CDR3 length: 13 amino acids. Deletions cut 1 base from V and 4 bases from J, with 6 bases between. DNA of the CDR3: TGTGCCAGCAGCCAAGCAGGGGCAGATACGCAGTATTTT. It yields the protein CASSQAGADTQYF.

The rearrangement uses TRBV5-4 and TRBJ1-1; D call uncertain. Trimming left V 0 bases short and J 3 bases short, with 6 bases between. The germline gives CDR1 SGHNT, CDR2 YYREEE (reference sequence). This CDR3 spans 13 amino acids. In DNA, the CDR3 is TGTGCCAGCAGCTTGGAGCGGGACACTGAAGCTTTCTTT. It specifies CASSLERDTEAFF. Together with reference TRBV5-4 and TRBJ1-1, the CDR3 gives the full variable domain: ETGVTQSPTHLIKTRGQQVTLRCSSQSGHNTVSWYQQALGQGPQFIFQYYREEENGRGNFPPRFSGLQFPNYSSELNVNALELDDSALYLCASSLERDTEAFFGQGTRLTVV.

The chain is built from TRBV21-1 and TRBJ2-7. TRBV21-1 is designated a pseudogene. The CDR3 has 15 residues. The CDR3 nucleotides read TGTGCCAGCAGCCCCGCCCGGGGCCCGACAATCGAGCAGTACTTC. Protein product: CASSPARGPTIEQYF.

The genes are TRBV6-5 and TRBJ1-2; 7 nucleotides align to TRBD1. This CDR3 is 13 amino acids long. Germline values: CDR1 MNHEY, CDR2 SVGAGI. J gave up 4 bases and V 5 bases, and 4 bases lay outside the gene matches. CDR3 region: CASSRDSRYGYTF. The DNA of the CDR3 is TGTGCCAGCAGTCGGGACAGCCGCTATGGCTACACCTTC.

The J gene is TRBJ1-5, the V gene TRBV7-3; D might be TRBD1 (5 bases). The CDR3 consists of 17 residues. In germline, CDR1 is SGHTA, CDR2 FQGTGA. V lost 2 bases, J lost 0 bases, and 14 bases lay in between. In DNA, the CDR3 is TGTGCCAGCAGCTTATCAGGGACCAACTATAGCAATCAGCCCCAGCATTTT. Its translation: CASSLSGTNYSNQPQHF. Variable domain in full (rest from reference TRBV7-3 and TRBJ1-5): GAGVSQTPSNKVTEKGKYVELRCDPISGHTALYWYRQSLGQGPEFLIYFQGTGAADDSGLPNDRFFAVRPEGSVSTLKIQRTERGDSAVYLCASSLSGTNYSNQPQHFGDGTRLSIL.

The CDR3 nucleotides read TGTGCCAGCAGCGTAGTCGGGACAGGGGTAACTGAAGCTTTCTTT. Translating it yields CASSVVGTGVTEAFF. The chain carries TRBV9 and TRBJ1-1, with 10 bases fitting TRBD1. Losses at the gene ends were 0 bases for V and 5 bases for J; bases not matched to a gene: 4. Germline V gives CDR1 SGDLS, CDR2 YYNGEE. This CDR3 has 15 amino acids.

The chain couples TRBV21-1 to TRBJ2-1. TRBV21-1 is given as a pseudogene. The CDR3 is 16 amino acids. The CDR3 sequence is CASSNPTGRSYNEQFF. CDR3 sequence (DNA): TGTGCCAGCAGCAACCCGACCGGACGGTCCTACAATGAGCAGTTCTTC.

The CDR3 DNA reads as TGTGCCAGCACCCCAGGGGGCGTATTGAACGAGCAGTACTTC. It translates to CASTPGGVLNEQYF. V usage is TRBV6-1 and J usage is TRBJ2-7, with 8 bases matching TRBD1. Germline assignment: CDR1 MNHNS and CDR2 SASEGT. The CDR3 sequence is 14 residues long. With 7 bases clipped from V and 5 bases from J, the junction kept 10 bases outside the gene matches.

This chain joins TRBV4-1 and TRBJ2-4; the match to TRBD1 covers 9 bases. V gave up 3 bases and J gave up 2 bases; unmatched junction bases: 8. CDR3 length equals 17 residues. CDR1 is MGHRA, CDR2 YSYEKL, per germline. The CDR3 spells CASSHVGTGRPKNIQYF. The CDR3 coding sequence is TGCGCCAGCAGCCACGTAGGGACAGGGAGGCCCAAAAACATTCAGTACTTC.

The genes are TRBV28 and TRBJ2-3; TRBD2 agrees at 10 bases. J gave up 5 bases and V 7 bases, and 12 bases lay outside the gene matches. Germline loops: CDR1 MDHEN, CDR2 SYDVKM. This CDR3 is 16 amino acids long. CDR3: CASTNSAGGPLDTQYF. The CDR3 bases are TGTGCCAGCACCAACTCAGCGGGAGGGCCATTAGATACGCAGTATTTT.

The rearrangement links TRBV5-6 to TRBJ2-6; TRBD1 aligns across 7 bases. CDR1 and CDR2 from the germline V gene are SGHDT and YYEEEE. After removal of 1 base from V and 3 bases from J, the junction contained 13 bases not matched to a gene. CDR3 size: 19 residues. For the CDR3, the DNA is TGTGCCAGCAGCTTGAAAGTTCTCACAGGGGTTGGTGGGGCCAACGTCCTGACTTTC. Translated, it gives CASSLKVLTGVGGANVLTF.

This rearrangement joins TRBV7-9 to TRBJ2-7; maybe TRBD1 (6 bases). Germline CDR1 SEHNR, CDR2 FQNEAQ (reference sequence). This CDR3 region has 14 residues. V dropped 6 bases and J dropped 7 bases, with 19 bases sitting between them. The CDR3 DNA is TGTGCCAGCAGAAGGACAGTGGGACGTGAAGAGCAGTACTTC. It is translated as CASRRTVGREEQYF. The complete variable domain, with remaining parts taken from reference TRBV7-9 and TRBJ2-7, reads DTGVSQNPRHKITKRGQNVTFRCDPISEHNRLYWYRQTLGQGPEFLTYFQNEAQLEKSRLLSDRFSAERPKGSFSTLEIQRTEQGDSAMYLCASRRTVGREEQYFGPGTRLTVT.

The V gene is TRBV11-3, the J gene TRBJ2-3; D possibly corresponds to TRBD1 (6 bases). This CDR3 is built from 14 residues. V was trimmed by 5 bases and J by 2 bases, leaving 11 bases between them. The germline CDR1 and CDR2 sequences are SGHNT and YENEEA. CDR3 in amino acids: CASSQGQHTDTQYF. CDR3 coding DNA: TGTGCCAGCAGCCAAGGACAGCACACAGATACGCAGTATTTT.

The chain carries TRBV6-5 and TRBJ2-3, with D tentatively TRBD1 (6 bases). Germline loops: CDR1 MNHEY, CDR2 SVGAGI. The CDR3 runs to 14 residues. V was clipped by 5 bases and J by 6 bases, with 15 bases between them. CDR3 in amino acids: CASSTSQGADTQYF. The CDR3 DNA reads TGTGCCAGCAGTACCTCACAGGGAGCGGATACGCAGTATTTT.

The chain combines TRBV4-2 with TRBJ2-5; 7 positions agree with TRBD2. The CDR3 contains 18 residues. Looked up from germline, CDR1 is LGHNA and CDR2 is YNFKEQ. J gave up 5 bases and V 4 bases, and 19 bases lay outside the gene matches. CDR3 sequence reads: CASSLPRRGGRAGETQYF. CDR3 coding DNA: TGTGCCAGCAGCCTTCCACGGAGGGGCGGGAGAGCGGGGGAGACCCAGTACTTC.